The 5 T cell receptor beta chains listed next were all sequenced from one sample in a study of blood T cell repertoires in COVID-19. The protocol was immunoSEQ multiplex PCR, while the TCRdb copy is restricted to in-frame clones and leaves out a portion. This table has under 200,000 clones, approximately 81% appearing once. The specimen sequenced was peripheral blood. The receptors here all came from an elderly woman with acute or convalescent COVID-19.

This sequence joins TRBV2 and TRBJ2-5; TRBD1 aligns across 7 bases. Germline V gene lookup returns CDR1 SNHLY and CDR2 FYNNEI. V lost 6 bases, J lost 0 bases, and 1 base stayed unmatched. The CDR3 loop spans 13 amino acids. The CDR3 nucleotides are TGTGCCAGCAGGGGACAGTACCAAGAGACCCAGTACTTC. As protein: CASRGQYQETQYF.

The chain is built from TRBV19 and TRBJ1-1, with TRBD1 identical over 8 bases. CDR3 size: 15 residues. Trimming cost V 5 bases and J 4 bases; bases outside gene matches: 9. Germline V CDR1 and CDR2: LNHDA, SQIVND (reference sequence). In DNA, the CDR3 is TGTGCCAGTAGTCCCCAGACAGGGGTCAGCACTGAAGCTTTCTTT. Its protein is CASSPQTGVSTEAFF.

This sequence joins TRBV18 and TRBJ2-1, with D possibly matching TRBD2 (5 bases). The germline V and J ends were trimmed by 2 bases and 0 bases, with 11 bases remaining between them. CDR3 size: 16 residues. From germline, CDR1 is KGHSH and CDR2 LQKENI. The CDR3, as DNA: TGTGCCAGCTCACCAGAGGCGGGCAGCTCCTACAATGAGCAGTTCTTC. Translated: CASSPEAGSSYNEQFF.

J is TRBJ2-7 and V is TRBV20-1; 10 bases match TRBD2. Per the germline V gene, CDR1 is DFQATT and CDR2 is SNEGSKA (reference sequence). The J segment lost 5 bases and the V segment lost 3 bases, leaving 19 bases of the junction unmatched. The CDR3 extends over 18 amino acids. CDR3 nucleotide sequence: TGCAGTGCTAGTGTTTTTTATAGTGGGCTAGCGGGAGCGGACGAGCAGTACTTC. Translation: CSASVFYSGLAGADEQYF.

The chain employs TRBV11-2 and TRBJ1-2, with 8 positions matching TRBD1. V lost 4 bases and J lost 2; bases outside the gene matches: 6. The germline V gene has CDR1 SGHAT and CDR2 FQNNGV. This CDR3 is built from 15 residues. CDR3 region: CASSSGTGGNYGYTF. The DNA of the CDR3 is TGTGCCAGCAGCTCCGGGACAGGTGGGAACTATGGCTACACCTTC.